This T cell receptor beta chain was identified in a study of blood T cells in healthy people across ages. CDR3 length equals 15 residues. Trimming shortened V by 1 base and J by 4 bases, and 12 bases separated the two germline ends. Germline lookup yields CDR1 SGHTA and CDR2 FQGTGA. A few counts support this clonotype. Its antigen is as yet unknown. For the second PCR, which ran for about 7 to 11 cycles, a sample-barcoded 5' primer and a J-beta primer mix were used. TCRdb recomputed calls from the 5' RACE reads with MiXCR, one row per CDR3 protein. Of about 1.8 million distinct CDR3 sequences detected, about 50% appear once; the ten largest clones hold approximately 2%. General observations from the study: There were more naive CD4+ cells and higher diversity in long-lived donors than in aged donors.

The gene calls are TRBV7-3 and TRBJ2-3; D may be TRBD1 (5 bases). This receptor was taken from a woman aged 40 to 55 in good health. The sequencing input was blood. CDR3: CASSLNQGSADTQYF. For the CDR3, the DNA is TGTGCCAGCAGCTTAAATCAGGGTTCTGCAGATACGCAGTATTTT.